A selection of T cell receptor beta chains follows, all from one sample in a study of blood T cell repertoires in COVID-19. This table comes from immunoSEQ multiplex PCR, and its TCRdb copy is limited to in-frame clones, with some not included. The sample shows more than 250,000 clones, around 86% of them seen only once. Sequenced material: peripheral blood. The receptors here all came from a woman aged 50 to 60 with acute or convalescent COVID-19. Both conserved end residues are part of each CDR3.

CDR3aa: CASSHRDTGELFF
v_gene: TRBV19

CDR3aa: CASRRQGALALETQYF
v_gene: TRBV27

CDR3aa: CASRRQGADGYTF
v_gene: TRBV6-1

CDR3aa: CASSAGDQETQYF
v_gene: TRBV2

CDR3aa: CASSFIDTGRGESNEQFF
v_gene: TRBV27

CDR3aa: CASLLDSSGNTIYF
v_gene: TRBV7-9

CDR3aa: CASSLTGFIEAFF
v_gene: TRBV6-5

CDR3aa: CASSSGAGANVLTF
v_gene: TRBV19

CDR3aa: CASRQWGQEAFF
v_gene: TRBV7-9

CDR3aa: CASSSDRGGRPTGELFF
v_gene: TRBV5-1

CDR3aa: CASSPTSGRADEQYF
v_gene: TRBV5-1

CDR3aa: CASSLGRGRVANEKLFF
v_gene: TRBV7-8

CDR3aa: CASSNRGLAGTGYNEQFF
v_gene: TRBV2

CDR3aa: CASSTWGVVTEAFF
v_gene: TRBV7-2

CDR3aa: CASSSPPGELFF
v_gene: TRBV7-3

CDR3aa: CASGPGTRADEQFF
v_gene: TRBV27

CDR3aa: CAWSAIAGELFF
v_gene: TRBV30

CDR3aa: CATSLPSGSSNEKLFF
v_gene: TRBV24-1

CDR3aa: CASSYMSTGELFF
v_gene: TRBV6-2/TRBV6-3